The 26 T cell receptor beta chains listed next were all sequenced from one sample in a study of cytomegalovirus exposure and HLA in healthy donors. The PCR had 60 Vbeta and 13 Jbeta primers. This table comes from immunoSEQ multiplex PCR, and its TCRdb copy is limited to in-frame clones, with some not included. The data show roughly 62,000 clones, under 80% seen once. Sequencing was carried out using PBMCs. The receptors were sampled from a young woman in good health and CMV-seronegative.

A few counts support this clone. The V call is TRBV30, the J call TRBJ1-5, with D possibly TRBD1 on 6 matching bases. Trimming removed 3 bases at V and 7 bases at J, with 13 bases between. Germline CDR1 is GTSNPN and CDR2 is SVGIG (reference sequence). The CDR3 contains 13 residues. In DNA form, the CDR3 reads TGTGCCTGGAGCCTACAGGGTAGGCAGCCCCAGCATTTT. Its translation: CAWSLQGRQPQHF.

The chain employs TRBV27 and TRBJ2-2; D gene ambiguous. Germline values: CDR1 MNHEY, CDR2 SMNVEV (reference sequence). Trimming pared 3 bases from V and 3 bases from J, leaving 11 bases between. This CDR3 region has 15 residues. The DNA for the CDR3 is TGTGCCAGCAGTTTTCAGGCCACACACACCGGGGAGCTGTTTTTT. This gives the protein CASSFQATHTGELFF.

The V call is TRBV18, the J call TRBJ1-4, with a tentative D call TRBD1 (6 bases). The V end lost 6 bases, the J end lost 7 bases, and 18 bases lay between the germline ends. From germline, CDR1 is KGHSH and CDR2 LQKENI. The CDR3 covers 15 residues. The DNA of the CDR3 is TGTGCCAGCTCGACCCGACCTACAGGGAGTGAAAAACTGTTTTTT. The encoded protein is CASSTRPTGSEKLFF.

The genes are TRBV20-1 and TRBJ2-2; D call uncertain. The CDR3 contains 11 residues. Germline lookup yields CDR1 DFQATT and CDR2 SNEGSKA (reference sequence). V lost 5 bases to trimming and J lost 9 bases, with 10 bases between them. This CDR3 is CSAAYGRELFF. CDR3 DNA: TGCAGTGCTGCTTATGGCCGGGAGCTGTTTTTT.

The genes are TRBV5-8 and TRBJ1-1, with D tentatively TRBD1 (6 bases). The V gene lost 0 bases and the J gene lost 5 bases, with 23 bases spanning the gap. Germline V gene lookup returns CDR1 SGHTS and CDR2 YDEGEE. The CDR3 runs 18 residues. The CDR3 is CASSLDRRGGRGKTEAFF. In DNA form, the CDR3 reads TGTGCCAGCAGCTTGGACCGACGGGGGGGAAGGGGGAAGACTGAAGCTTTCTTT.

Concerning this clone itself: An end of the junction does not agree with germline; a read error may underlie this. This sequence joins TRBV4-1 and TRBJ2-3, with 10 positions matching TRBD2. Germline CDR1 MGHRA, CDR2 YSYEKL. This CDR3 is 12 amino acids long. CDR3 coding DNA: TGCGCCAGCAGCCAAGATTTTAGCGGGAGGTTTTTT. It codes for CASSQDFSGRFF.

This rearrangement joins TRBV9 to TRBJ1-1; TRBD1 agrees at 8 bases. Germline loops: CDR1 SGDLS, CDR2 YYNGEE. V gave up 4 bases and J gave up 1 base; unmatched junction bases: 9. The CDR3 spans 16 residues. The CDR3 sequence is CASSSQGGGGNTEAFF. The CDR3 nucleotides are TGTGCCAGCAGCTCACAGGGGGGGGGAGGGAACACTGAAGCTTTCTTT.

The chain carries TRBV7-2 and TRBJ2-7; D gene ambiguous. The CDR3 runs 17 residues. The germline V gene has CDR1 SGHTA and CDR2 FQGNSA. Trimming pared 5 bases from V and 3 bases from J, leaving 23 bases between. CDR3 sequence reads: CASSPARLVPIHYEQYV. The CDR3 nucleotides read TGTGCCAGCAGCCCAGCTCGGCTAGTACCCATCCACTACGAGCAGTACGTC.

Of note for this clone: This likely came from a read error, as a far larger clone is one base away. This sequence joins TRBV7-3 and TRBJ2-7, with 7 positions matching TRBD2. This CDR3 is 15 amino acids long. Unmatched junction bases numbered 11, after V lost 3 bases and J lost 6 bases. From germline, CDR1 is SGHTA and CDR2 FQGTGA. CDR3 sequence (DNA): TGTGCCAGCAGCTTGGCGGCGGGAGTACTAGTCGAGCAGTACTTC. Amino acids: CASSLAAGVLVEQYF.

This rearrangement joins TRBV7-3 to TRBJ2-1; tentative D call: TRBD1 (9 bases). CDR3 length: 14 residues. V was trimmed by 4 bases and J by 8 bases, leaving 15 bases between them. Germline V gene data show CDR1 as SGHTA and CDR2 as FQGTGA. CDR3 in amino acids: CASSSGGDRDEQFF. The CDR3 region has the DNA TGTGCCAGCAGCTCCGGGGGGGACAGGGATGAGCAGTTCTTC.

The chain is built from TRBV7-3 and TRBJ2-5, with D possibly TRBD1 on 5 matching bases. The CDR3 has 13 residues. Looked up from germline, CDR1 is SGHTA and CDR2 is FQGTGA. Trimming cost V 5 bases and J 0 bases, with 7 bases left between them. CDR3 region: CASSDSNQETQYF. CDR3 nucleotides: TGTGCCAGCAGCGACAGTAACCAAGAGACCCAGTACTTC.

The chain employs TRBV7-3 and TRBJ2-3, with 9 nucleotides matching TRBD2. The CDR3 is made up of 18 amino acids. The junction had 13 bases not matched to a gene; V was cut back by 5 bases and J by 1 base. CDR1 is SGHTA, CDR2 FQGTGA, per germline. The DNA for the CDR3 is TGTGCCAGCAGCCTCGCGGGAGGGTTGAGGAGGGGCACAGATACGCAGTATTTT. Its translation is CASSLAGGLRRGTDTQYF.

This chain connects TRBV7-9 to TRBJ2-2; 11 nucleotides agree with TRBD1. CDR1 SEHNR and CDR2 FQNEAQ come from the germline V gene (reference sequence). J was trimmed by 6 bases and V by 1 base; bases with no gene match: 7. CDR3 length equals 17 residues. The CDR3 bases are TGTGCCAGCAGCTTAGGGGGACAGGGGGATACGGCCGGGGAGCTGTTTTTT. This sequence encodes CASSLGGQGDTAGELFF.

The chain employs TRBV27 and TRBJ1-2; 11 bases map to TRBD1. This CDR3 has 13 amino acids. Germline CDR1 reads MNHEY; CDR2 reads SMNVEV (reference sequence). Trimming cost V 11 bases and J 2 bases; bases outside gene matches: 4. The CDR3 DNA follows: TGTGCCTCTCGGACAGGGGGCAACTATGGCTACACCTTC. Amino acids: CASRTGGNYGYTF.

The chain joins TRBV6-5 to TRBJ2-7; 8 bases map to TRBD2. In germline, CDR1 is MNHEY, CDR2 SVGAGI. CDR3 length: 13 residues. Trimming removed 9 bases from V and 3 bases from J; junction bases left unmatched: 7. The CDR3 region has the DNA TGTGCCAGTGCAGAGCGGGGGTACTACGAGCAGTACTTC. Its translation is CASAERGYYEQYF.

This clone was recorded a few times. V and J are TRBV2 and TRBJ2-5; TRBD1 matches 7 bases. The tail of the sequence fits TRBJ2-7 better, so the J call may be wrong. The germline V gene encodes CDR1 SNHLY and CDR2 FYNNEI. This CDR3 spans 16 amino acids. CDR3 sequence reads: CASSAGQIRMDYEQYF. Written as DNA, the CDR3 is TGTGCCAGCAGTGCGGGACAGATAAGGATGGACTACGAGCAGTACTTC.

The genes are TRBV15 and TRBJ1-5; no reliable D call. V lost 0 bases to trimming and J lost 2 bases, with 14 bases between them. This CDR3 region has 17 residues. Germline V gives CDR1 LNHNV, CDR2 YYDKDF (reference sequence). CDR3 DNA sequence: TGTGCCACCAGCAGAGAGTCGTTCACCGTAGGCAATCAGCCCCAGCATTTT. It yields the protein CATSRESFTVGNQPQHF.

CDR3 residues: CASSYGDGTPQHF. In DNA form, the CDR3 reads TGTGCCAGCAGCTACGGAGATGGAACTCCCCAGCATTTT. This chain connects TRBV9 to TRBJ1-5; D call uncertain. The germline V and J ends were trimmed by 4 bases and 10 bases, with 15 bases remaining between them. This CDR3 comprises 13 residues. Germline V gene lookup returns CDR1 SGDLS and CDR2 YYNGEE. Full variable domain (remainder filled in from reference TRBV9 and TRBJ1-5): DSGVTQTPKHLITATGQRVTLRCSPRSGDLSVYWYQQSLDQGLQFLIQYYNGEERAKGNILERFSAQQFPDLHSELNLSSLELGDSALYFCASSYGDGTPQHFGDGTRLSIL.

This sequence joins TRBV4-3 and TRBJ2-7, with 8 bases lining up with TRBD1. CDR3 size: 13 residues. Trimming at V came to 6 bases and at J to 6 bases, leaving 7 bases not matched to a gene. Germline CDR1 is LGHNA and CDR2 is YSLEER. Written as DNA, the CDR3 is TGCGCCAGCAGTCCCGACAGGGGTTTCGAGCAGTACGTC. Its protein product is CASSPDRGFEQYV.

The chain links TRBV7-2 to TRBJ2-3; 8 positions agree with TRBD1. CDR1 is SGHTA, CDR2 FQGNSA, per germline. J was trimmed by 6 bases and V by 5 bases; bases with no gene match: 4. The CDR3 is made up of 13 amino acids. The CDR3 nucleotides read TGTGCCAGCAGCGGACAGGGTGGGGATACGCAGTATTTT. This codes for CASSGQGGDTQYF.

The rearrangement joins TRBV5-1 to TRBJ2-1; TRBD2 matches 10 bases. The trim removed 4 bases at V and 4 bases at J, leaving 11 bases unmatched. The CDR3 loop spans 17 amino acids. The germline V gene has CDR1 SGHRS and CDR2 YFSETQ. The CDR3 sequence: CASSLAPGTSEYNEQFF. Here the CDR3 DNA reads TGCGCCAGCAGCCTAGCCCCCGGGACTAGCGAGTACAATGAGCAGTTCTTC.

The rearrangement links TRBV5-8 to TRBJ2-2; no reliable D call. This CDR3 region has 14 residues. Looked up from germline, CDR1 is SGHTS and CDR2 is YDEGEE. Trimming took off 1 base at V and 3 bases at J, with 7 bases between the two ends. The CDR3 here is CASSLSQYTGELFF. CDR3 coding DNA: TGTGCCAGCAGCTTGTCGCAGTACACCGGGGAGCTGTTTTTT.

The chain is built from TRBV29-1 and TRBJ2-1, with TRBD2 matching over 7 bases. The V gene end was trimmed by 3 bases and the J gene end by 6 bases; junction bases not matched to a gene: 5. Germline-derived CDR1 and CDR2 are SQVTM and ANQGSEA. The CDR3 covers 13 residues. The CDR3 DNA sequence: TGCAGCGTTGACCCCGGGAGGTCCAATGAGCAGTTCTTC. It codes for CSVDPGRSNEQFF.

The chain uses TRBV27 and TRBJ1-5; D is uncertain. The CDR3 has 14 amino acids. Germline V lookup: CDR1 MNHEY, CDR2 SMNVEV (reference sequence). Trimming shortened V by 5 bases and J by 1 base, and 9 bases separated the two germline ends. The CDR3 nucleotides are TGTGCCAGCAGTCCCCTGAGGAGCAATCAGCCCCAGCATTTT. Translation: CASSPLRSNQPQHF.

V is TRBV13 and J is TRBJ2-2, with a possible D match to TRBD2 (5 bases). V lost 5 bases to trimming and J lost 4 bases, with 11 bases between them. Germline V lookup: CDR1 PRHDT, CDR2 FYEKMQ (reference sequence). CDR3 length equals 14 residues. The chain's CDR3 is CASSLGEGTGELFF. CDR3 DNA sequence: TGTGCCAGCAGCCTTGGAGAGGGCACCGGGGAGCTGTTTTTT.

The chain couples TRBV5-1 to TRBJ2-7, with 11 bases fitting TRBD2. The CDR3 covers 15 residues. Germline loops: CDR1 SGHRS, CDR2 YFSETQ. CDR3 amino acids: CASSFLAGGQLGLSV. DNA for the CDR3: TGCGCCAGCAGCTTCCTAGCGGGAGGACAACTAGGGCTATCCGTC.